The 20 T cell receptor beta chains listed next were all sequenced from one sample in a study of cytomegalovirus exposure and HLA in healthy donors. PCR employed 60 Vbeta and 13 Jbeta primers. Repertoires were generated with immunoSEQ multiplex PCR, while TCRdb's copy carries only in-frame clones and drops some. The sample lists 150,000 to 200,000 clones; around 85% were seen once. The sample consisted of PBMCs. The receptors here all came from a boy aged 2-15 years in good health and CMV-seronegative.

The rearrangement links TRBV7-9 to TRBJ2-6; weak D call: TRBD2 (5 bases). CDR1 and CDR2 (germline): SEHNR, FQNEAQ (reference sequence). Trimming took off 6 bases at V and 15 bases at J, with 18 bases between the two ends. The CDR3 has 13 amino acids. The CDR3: CASSYTGAEGLTF. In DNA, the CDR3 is TGTGCCAGCAGTTACACGGGTGCCGAGGGCCTGACTTTC.

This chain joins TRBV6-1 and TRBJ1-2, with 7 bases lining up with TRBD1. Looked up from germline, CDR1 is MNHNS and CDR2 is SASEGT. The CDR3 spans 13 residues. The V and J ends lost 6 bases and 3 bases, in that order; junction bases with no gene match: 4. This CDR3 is CASRTGNDYGYTF. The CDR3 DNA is TGTGCCAGCAGGACAGGGAATGACTATGGCTACACCTTC.

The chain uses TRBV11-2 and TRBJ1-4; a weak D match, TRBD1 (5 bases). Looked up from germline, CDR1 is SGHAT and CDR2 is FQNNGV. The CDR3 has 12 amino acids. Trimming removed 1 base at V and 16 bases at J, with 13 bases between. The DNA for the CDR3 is TGTGCCAGCAGCTTAGGGGCAGGGCAGCAGTTTTTT. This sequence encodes CASSLGAGQQFF.

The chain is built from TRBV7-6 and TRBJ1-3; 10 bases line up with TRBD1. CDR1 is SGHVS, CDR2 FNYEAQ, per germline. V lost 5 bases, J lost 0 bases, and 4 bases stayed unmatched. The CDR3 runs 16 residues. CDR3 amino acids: CASSPRDRGSGNTIYF. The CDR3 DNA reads TGTGCCAGCAGCCCCCGGGACAGGGGCTCTGGAAACACCATATATTTT. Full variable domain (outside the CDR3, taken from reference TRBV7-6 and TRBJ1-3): GAGVSQSPRYKVTKRGQDVALRCDPISGHVSLYWYRQALGQGPEFLTYFNYEAQQDKSGLPNDRFSAERPEGSISTLTIQRTEQRDSAMYRCASSPRDRGSGNTIYFGEGSWLTVV.

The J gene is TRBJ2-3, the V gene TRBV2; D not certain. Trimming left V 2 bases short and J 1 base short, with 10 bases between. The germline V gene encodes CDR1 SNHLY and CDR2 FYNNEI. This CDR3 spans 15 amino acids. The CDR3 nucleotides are TGTGCCAGCAGTGAAACTGCGTTACGCACAGATACGCAGTATTTT. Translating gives CASSETALRTDTQYF. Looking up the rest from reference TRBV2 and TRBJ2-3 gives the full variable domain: EPEVTQTPSHQVTQMGQEVILRCVPISNHLYFYWYRQILGQKVEFLVSFYNNEISEKSEIFDDQFSVERPDGSNFTLKIRSTKLEDSAMYFCASSETALRTDTQYFGPGTRLTVL.

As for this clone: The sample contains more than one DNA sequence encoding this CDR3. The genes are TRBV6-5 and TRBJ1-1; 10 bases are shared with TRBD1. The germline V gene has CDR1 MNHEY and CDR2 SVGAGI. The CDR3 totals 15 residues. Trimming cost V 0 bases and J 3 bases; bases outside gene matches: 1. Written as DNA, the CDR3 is TGTGCCAGCAGTTACTCTGGACAGGGGGACACTGAAGCTTTCTTT. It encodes CASSYSGQGDTEAFF.

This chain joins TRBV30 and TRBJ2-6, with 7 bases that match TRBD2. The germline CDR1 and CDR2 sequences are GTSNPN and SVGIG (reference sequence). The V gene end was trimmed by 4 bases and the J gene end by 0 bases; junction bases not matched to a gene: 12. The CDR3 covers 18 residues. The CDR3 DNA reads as TGTGCCTGGACCACATTGGGAGGGCCGGGCTCTGGGGCCAACGTCCTGACTTTC. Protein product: CAWTTLGGPGSGANVLTF. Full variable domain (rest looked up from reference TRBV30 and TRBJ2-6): SQTIHQWPATLVQPVGSPLSLECTVEGTSNPNLYWYRQAAGRGLQLLFYSVGIGQISSEVPQNLSASRPQDRQFILSSKKLLLSDSGFYLCAWTTLGGPGSGANVLTFGAGSRLTVL.

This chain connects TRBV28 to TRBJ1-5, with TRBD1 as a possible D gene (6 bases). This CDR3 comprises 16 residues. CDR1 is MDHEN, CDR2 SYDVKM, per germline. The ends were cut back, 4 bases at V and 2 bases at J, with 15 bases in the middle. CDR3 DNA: TGTGCCAGCAGTTCCGGCGGGGGGGCGGGCAATCAGCCCCAGCATTTT. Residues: CASSSGGGAGNQPQHF.

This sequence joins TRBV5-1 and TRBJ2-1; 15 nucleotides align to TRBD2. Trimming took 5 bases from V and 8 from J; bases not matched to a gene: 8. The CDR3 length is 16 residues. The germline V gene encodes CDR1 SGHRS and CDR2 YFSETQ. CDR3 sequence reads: CASRDGLAGGPHEQFF. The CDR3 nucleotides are TGCGCCAGCAGGGATGGACTAGCGGGAGGGCCGCATGAGCAGTTCTTC.

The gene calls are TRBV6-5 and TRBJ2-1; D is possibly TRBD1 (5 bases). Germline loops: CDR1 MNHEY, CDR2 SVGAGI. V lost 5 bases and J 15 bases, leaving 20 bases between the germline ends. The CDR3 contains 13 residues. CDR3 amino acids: CASSNFRADLAFF. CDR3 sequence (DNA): TGTGCCAGCAGTAACTTCAGGGCCGACCTCGCGTTCTTC.

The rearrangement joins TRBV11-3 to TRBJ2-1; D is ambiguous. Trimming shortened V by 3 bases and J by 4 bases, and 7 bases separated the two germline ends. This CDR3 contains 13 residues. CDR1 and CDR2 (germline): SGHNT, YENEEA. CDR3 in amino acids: CASSLSAYNEQFF. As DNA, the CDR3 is TGTGCCAGCAGCTTGAGTGCTTACAATGAGCAGTTCTTC.

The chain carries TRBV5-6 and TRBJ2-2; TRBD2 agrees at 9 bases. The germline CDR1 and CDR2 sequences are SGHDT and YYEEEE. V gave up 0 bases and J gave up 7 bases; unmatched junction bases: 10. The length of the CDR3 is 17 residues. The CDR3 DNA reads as TGTGCCAGCAGCTTGGAGGGCGGGGGGGCCTTCGGCGGGGAGCTGTTTTTT. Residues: CASSLEGGGAFGGELFF.

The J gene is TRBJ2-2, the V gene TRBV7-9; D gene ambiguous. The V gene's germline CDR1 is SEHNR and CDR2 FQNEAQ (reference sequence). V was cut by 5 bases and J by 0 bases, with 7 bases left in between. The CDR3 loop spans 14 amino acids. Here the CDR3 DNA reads TGTGCCAGCAGCATCCAGTCGAACACCGGGGAGCTGTTTTTT. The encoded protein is CASSIQSNTGELFF.

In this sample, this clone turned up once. CDR3 sequence reads: CASSLDPGKGPYTF. CDR3 bases: TGCGCCAGCAGCTTGGATCCGGGAAAGGGCCCCTACACCTTC. This sequence joins TRBV5-1 and TRBJ1-2; D not resolved. Germline V gene lookup returns CDR1 SGHRS and CDR2 YFSETQ. Trimming cost V 0 bases and J 10 bases, with 16 bases left between them. The length of the CDR3 is 14 residues.

The CDR3 reads CASSFGTGRAEAFF. DNA for the CDR3: TGTGCCAGCAGCTTCGGGACAGGTAGGGCTGAAGCTTTCTTT. This chain connects TRBV7-9 to TRBJ1-1; 8 bases line up with TRBD1. The CDR3 totals 14 residues. The J segment lost 6 bases and the V segment lost 3 bases, leaving 6 bases of the junction unmatched. Germline V lookup: CDR1 SEHNR, CDR2 FQNEAQ (reference sequence). The full variable domain, with the rest looked up from reference TRBV7-9 and TRBJ1-1, is DTGVSQNPRHKITKRGQNVTFRCDPISEHNRLYWYRQTLGQGPEFLTYFQNEAQLEKSRLLSDRFSAERPKGSFSTLEIQRTEQGDSAMYLCASSFGTGRAEAFFGQGTRLTVV.

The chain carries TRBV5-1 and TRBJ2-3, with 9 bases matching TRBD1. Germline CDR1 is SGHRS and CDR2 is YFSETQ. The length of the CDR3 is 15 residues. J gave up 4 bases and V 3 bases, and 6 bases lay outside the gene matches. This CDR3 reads CASSSGTGRADTQYF. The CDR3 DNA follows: TGCGCCAGCAGCTCGGGGACAGGGAGGGCAGATACGCAGTATTTT. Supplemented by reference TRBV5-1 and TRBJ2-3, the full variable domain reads KAGVTQTPRYLIKTRGQQVTLSCSPISGHRSVSWYQQTPGQGLQFLFEYFSETQRNKGNFPGRFSGRQFSNSRSEMNVSTLELGDSALYLCASSSGTGRADTQYFGPGTRLTVL.

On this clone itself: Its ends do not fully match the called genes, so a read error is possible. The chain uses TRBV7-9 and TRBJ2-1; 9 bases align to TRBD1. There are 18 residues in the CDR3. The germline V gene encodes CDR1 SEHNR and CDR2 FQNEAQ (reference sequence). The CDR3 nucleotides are TGTTCCAGCAGCTTCTCGAGGGACAGGGATTTTCCCTACAATGAGCAGTTCTTC. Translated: CSSSFSRDRDFPYNEQFF. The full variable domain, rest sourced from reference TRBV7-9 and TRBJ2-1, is DTGVSQNPRHKITKRGQNVTFRCDPISEHNRLYWYRQTLGQGPEFLTYFQNEAQLEKSRLLSDRFSAERPKGSFSTLEIQRTEQGDSAMYLCSSSFSRDRDFPYNEQFFGPGTRLTVL.

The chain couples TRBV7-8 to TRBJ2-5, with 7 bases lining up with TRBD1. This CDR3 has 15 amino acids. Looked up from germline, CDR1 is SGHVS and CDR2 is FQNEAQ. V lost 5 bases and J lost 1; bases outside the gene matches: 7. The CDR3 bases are TGTGCCAGCAGCCCCTACGGGACAGTCCAAGAGACCCAGTACTTC. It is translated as CASSPYGTVQETQYF.

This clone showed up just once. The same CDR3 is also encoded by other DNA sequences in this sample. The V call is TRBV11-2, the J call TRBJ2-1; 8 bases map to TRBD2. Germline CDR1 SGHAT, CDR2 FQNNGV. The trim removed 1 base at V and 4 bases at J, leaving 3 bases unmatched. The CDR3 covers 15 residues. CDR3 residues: CASSLALAGYNEQFF. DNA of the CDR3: TGTGCCAGCAGCTTAGCCCTAGCGGGTTACAATGAGCAGTTCTTC.

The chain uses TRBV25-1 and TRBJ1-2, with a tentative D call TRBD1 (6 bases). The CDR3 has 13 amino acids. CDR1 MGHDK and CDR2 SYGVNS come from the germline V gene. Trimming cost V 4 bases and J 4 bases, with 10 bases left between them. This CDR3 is CASSAGGLYGYTF. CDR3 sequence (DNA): TGTGCCAGCAGTGCTGGGGGCCTCTATGGCTACACCTTC.